These T cell receptor beta chains were read from a single sample in a study of chronic HIV infection and antiretroviral therapy. From the 5' RACE reads, TCRdb called clonotypes with MiXCR, one entry per CDR3 protein. The sample comprises approximately 47,000 distinct CDR3 sequences, approximately 19% of which are singletons, and about 2.7% rests with the top ten. The sample taken for sequencing was peripheral blood. Receptors originate from an adult who had HIV and had not received antiretroviral therapy, or was an uninfected healthy control (not recorded which). The CDR3 runs from the conserved cysteine through the conserved F or W. D genes are given only for firm matches. Clone size appears in some rows only: once, few, many, or a class for an expanded clone.

abundance	len	d_gene	v_gene	j_gene	CDR3nt	CDR3aa
few	16	TRBD1	TRBV28	TRBJ2-7	TGTGCCAGCAGTTTTCTAGGGGGCGCAAAACCCTACGAGCAGTACTTC	CASSFLGGAKPYEQYF
-	15	-	TRBV10-3	TRBJ2-7	TGTGCCATCAGTGAGTCTGAGGGCGGGTCCTACGAGCAGTACTTC	CAISESEGGSYEQYF
few	14	-	TRBV15	TRBJ2-1	TGTGCCACCAGCTACGAGTCCGTAAACGATGAGCAGTTCTTC	CATSYESVNDEQFF
-	15	-	TRBV2	TRBJ1-6	TGTGCCAGCAGTGACGTAGGGGGGTATAATTCACCCCTCCACTTT	CASSDVGGYNSPLHF
few	16	-	TRBV2	TRBJ2-1	TGTGCCAGCAGTGAAGGTCTAGCTAACCTTGGGAATGAGCAGTTCTTC	CASSEGLANLGNEQFF
-	15	TRBD2	TRBV20-1	TRBJ2-7	TGCAGTGCTAGGGGTGCCGGCGGGAGGGCCTACGAGCAGTACTTC	CSARGAGGRAYEQYF
-	16	-	TRBV28	TRBJ2-7	TGTGCCAGCAGTGCCCCCGGGACTGTCCTCTCCTACGAGCAGTACTTC	CASSAPGTVLSYEQYF
-	14	-	TRBV15	TRBJ2-7	TGTGCCACCAGCAGTGGCCGTGGGGCCTACGAGCAGTACTTC	CATSSGRGAYEQYF
medium-sized	15	-	TRBV21-1	TRBJ1-1	TGTGCCAGCAGCAAGCGGGACGAGGAAGACACTGAAGCTTTCTTT	CASSKRDEEDTEAFF
-	13	-	TRBV7-9	TRBJ2-2	TGTGCCAGCAGCTACCGTAGTCCCGGGGAGCTGTTTTTT	CASSYRSPGELFF
few	13	-	TRBV29-1	TRBJ1-1	TGCAGCGTTGAATGGGGGGGGATCACTGAAGCTTTCTTT	CSVEWGGITEAFF
-	13	-	TRBV29-1	TRBJ2-3	TGCAGCTACAGGGTCCCTAGCACAGATACGCAGTATTTT	CSYRVPSTDTQYF
few	13	-	TRBV6-5	TRBJ1-5	TGTGCCAGCGGGGACATAGTGAATCAGCCCCAGCATTTT	CASGDIVNQPQHF